Here is one TCR beta chain with its context. This sample was taken from a study of blood T cell repertoires in COVID-19. Background on the study: Acute and convalescent COVID-19 samples came from the United States, Italy and Spain.

Original handling: Amplification with reference gene primers provided the estimates of nucleated cell counts. TCRdb's table, derived via immunoSEQ multiplex PCR, lists solely in-frame clones and lacks some. V, J and clone size were drawn from that table, and D and trimming were deduced from the DNA. The sample contains 200,000 to 250,000 clones, about 85% of which appear only once. V dropped 4 bases and J dropped 1; count of bases not matched to a gene: 7. The CDR3 covers 16 residues. CDR1 SGHTA and CDR2 FQGTGA come from the germline V gene. Sequencing used peripheral blood. The V call is TRBV7-3, the J call TRBJ2-3, with 8 bases matching TRBD2. The receptor comes from a man aged 35 to 55 with acute or convalescent COVID-19. CDR3 sequence (DNA): TGTGCCAGCAGCTCAATAGCGGGGTTCGGCACAGATACGCAGTATTTT. Translation: CASSSIAGFGTDTQYF.